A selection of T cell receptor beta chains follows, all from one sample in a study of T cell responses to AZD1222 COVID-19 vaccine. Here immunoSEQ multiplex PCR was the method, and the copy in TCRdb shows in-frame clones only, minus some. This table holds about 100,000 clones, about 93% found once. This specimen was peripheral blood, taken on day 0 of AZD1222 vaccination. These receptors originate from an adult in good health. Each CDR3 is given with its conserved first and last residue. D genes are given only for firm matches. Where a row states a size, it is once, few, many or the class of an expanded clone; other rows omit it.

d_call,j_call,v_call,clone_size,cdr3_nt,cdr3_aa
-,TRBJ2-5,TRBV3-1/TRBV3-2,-,TGTGCCAGCAGCCAAGATTACCAAGAGACCCAGTACTTC,CASSQDYQETQYF
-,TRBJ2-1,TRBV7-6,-,TGTGCCAGCAGCTTAGGCGCCAGACCCCACTACAATGAGCAGTTCTTC,CASSLGARPHYNEQFF
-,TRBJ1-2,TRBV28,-,TGTGCCAGCAAAGGCGGGACTGTCTCCTATGGCTACACCTTC,CASKGGTVSYGYTF
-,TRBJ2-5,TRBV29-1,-,TGCAGCGGACGACCGGGCGGGGAGGAGACCCAGTACTTC,CSGRPGGEETQYF
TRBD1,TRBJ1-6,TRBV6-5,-,TGTGCCAGCAGTCCCCCGGGGACAGACAATTCACCCCTCCACTTT,CASSPPGTDNSPLHF
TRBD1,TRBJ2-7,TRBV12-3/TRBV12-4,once,TGTGCCAGCAGTTTCTCAGGGGGCGAGCAGTACTTC,CASSFSGGEQYF
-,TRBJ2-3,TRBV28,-,TGTGCCAGCAGTTTATGGCAGGGCCTTAGCACAGATACGCAGTATTTT,CASSLWQGLSTDTQYF
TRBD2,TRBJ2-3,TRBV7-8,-,TGTGCCAGCAGCTTAGTACCAGGTGGAAGCGGGAGGCCAGATACGCAGTATTTT,CASSLVPGGSGRPDTQYF
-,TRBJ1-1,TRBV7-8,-,TGTGCCAGCAGCTTACAGGGCTTAGTGTATTCTGAAGCTTTCTTT,CASSLQGLVYSEAFF
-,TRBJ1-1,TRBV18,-,TGTGCCAGCTCCCTTTACCTGGACACTGAAGCTTTCTTT,CASSLYLDTEAFF
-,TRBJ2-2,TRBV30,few,TGTGCCTGGAGTGCGTCCGGGGAGCTGTTTTTT,CAWSASGELFF
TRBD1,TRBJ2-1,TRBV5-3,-,TGTGCCAGAAGCAGACTCGACAGGGGAGTTTTTCGGAATGAGCAGTTCTTC,CARSRLDRGVFRNEQFF
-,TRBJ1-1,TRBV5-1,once,TGCGCCAGCAGCTTGGCCACGGAGGGGGCTTTCTTT,CASSLATEGAFF
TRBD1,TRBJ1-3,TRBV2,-,TGTGCCAGCAGTGAAGCGGACGGACAGGGTGGAAACACCATATATTTT,CASSEADGQGGNTIYF
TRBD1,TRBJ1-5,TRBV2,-,TGTGCCAGCACCCGCGGACAGGGCGATCAGCCCCAGCATTTT,CASTRGQGDQPQHF
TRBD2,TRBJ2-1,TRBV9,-,TGTGCCAGCAGCGTAGACGGGAGGGACTCCTACAATGAGCAGTTCTTC,CASSVDGRDSYNEQFF
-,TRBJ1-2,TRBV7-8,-,TGTGCCAGCAGCATGACAGTTAACTATGGCTACACCTTC,CASSMTVNYGYTF
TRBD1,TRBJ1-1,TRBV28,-,TGTGCCAGCAGTTTACAGGGGGCGGTCACTGAAGCTTTCTTT,CASSLQGAVTEAFF
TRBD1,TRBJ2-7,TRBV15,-,TGTGCCACCAGCCGCCCGGGACAGGGGATCTACGAGCAGTACTTC,CATSRPGQGIYEQYF
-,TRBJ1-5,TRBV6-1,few,TGTGCCAGCAGTGACCAGTGGCAGCCAAGCGGCAATCAGCCCCAGCATTTT,CASSDQWQPSGNQPQHF
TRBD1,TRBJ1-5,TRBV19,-,TGTGCCAGTATGGGCGACAGGGCAAGCAATCAGCCCCAGCATTTT,CASMGDRASNQPQHF
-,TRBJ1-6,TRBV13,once,TGTGCCAGCAGCTATTCAACGGGGAATTCACCCCTCCACTTT,CASSYSTGNSPLHF
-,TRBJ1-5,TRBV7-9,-,TGTGCCAGCAGCCAGAACCTAGGGACCGCGGTGGGTCAGCCCCAGCATTTT,CASSQNLGTAVGQPQHF
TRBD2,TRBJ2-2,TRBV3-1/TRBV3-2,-,TGTGCCAGCAGCCTGGTTGGACTAGCGGGAGTAGGGACCGGGGAGCTGTTTTTT,CASSLVGLAGVGTGELFF
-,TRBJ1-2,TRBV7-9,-,TGTGCCAGCAGCTTAACCTCTCAGGTTGGCTACACCTTC,CASSLTSQVGYTF
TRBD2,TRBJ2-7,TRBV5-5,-,TGTGCCAGCAGCTTGAGACTAGCGGGAGCAGGTAGCTACGAGCAGTACTTC,CASSLRLAGAGSYEQYF
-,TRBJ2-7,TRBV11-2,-,TGTGCCAGCAGCTCTCCTCGGGGAATCCGGTACGAGCAGTACTTC,CASSSPRGIRYEQYF
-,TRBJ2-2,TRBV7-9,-,TGTGCCAGCAGCCTCGGCGGTGGGGCCGGGGAGCTGTTTTTT,CASSLGGGAGELFF
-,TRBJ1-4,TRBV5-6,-,TGTGCCAGCAGCTCCCTCCTGGCAGGCAAATCTGAAAAACTGTTTTTT,CASSSLLAGKSEKLFF
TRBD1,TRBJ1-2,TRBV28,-,TGTGCCAGCAGTTCGTCGGGGACAGACAACCTTAACTATGGCTACACCTTC,CASSSSGTDNLNYGYTF
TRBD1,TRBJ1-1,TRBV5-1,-,TGCGCCAGCAGCCCTAAGACAGGGATAACTGAAGCTTTCTTT,CASSPKTGITEAFF
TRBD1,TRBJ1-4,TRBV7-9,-,TGTGCCAGCAGCTTCGGGACAGGGCTTTATCAGGGGGAACTGTTTTTT,CASSFGTGLYQGELFF
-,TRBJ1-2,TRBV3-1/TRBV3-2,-,TGTGCCAGCAGTCTGAGGGGGACAAGGGGTTATGGCTACACCTTC,CASSLRGTRGYGYTF
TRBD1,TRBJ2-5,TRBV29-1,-,TGCAGCGCCAACCGGGACAGGGGTCTGGAGACCCAGTACTTC,CSANRDRGLETQYF
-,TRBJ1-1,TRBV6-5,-,TGTGCCAGCAGCGATCAGGGGAACACTGAAGCTTTCTTT,CASSDQGNTEAFF
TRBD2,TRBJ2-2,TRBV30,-,TGTGCCTGGAGTACTAGCGACAAGAGGGGGGAGCTGTTTTTT,CAWSTSDKRGELFF
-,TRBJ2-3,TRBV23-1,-,TGCGCCAGCAGTCAATCCGAGCATCCGTATTTT,CASSQSEHPYF
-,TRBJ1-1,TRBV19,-,TGTGCCAGTAGTATAATCCAGGCTCATGAAGCTTTCTTT,CASSIIQAHEAFF
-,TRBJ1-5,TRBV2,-,TGTGCCAGCAGTGGAGGCCCGAGTCCCAATCAGCCCCAGCATTTT,CASSGGPSPNQPQHF
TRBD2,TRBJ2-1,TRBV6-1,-,TGTGCCAGCAGTGAAGGACTAGCGGGAATTGGTGAGCAGTTCTTC,CASSEGLAGIGEQFF
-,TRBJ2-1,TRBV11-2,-,TGTGCCAGCAGCTTAGATCTCACCAATGAGCAGTTCTTC,CASSLDLTNEQFF